This T cell receptor beta chain originates from a study of blood T cell repertoires in COVID-19. Whole-study context: COVID-19 samples from acute and convalescent phases originated in the United States, Italy and Spain.

This CDR3 is 15 amino acids long. V shed 3 bases and J shed 0 bases, with 9 bases lying between them. Germline values: CDR1 KGHSH, CDR2 LQKENI. TCRdb's copy holds only in-frame clones and misses some; the assay was immunoSEQ multiplex PCR. The sample lists more than 150,000 clones, about 90% occurring once. Participants were placed into cohorts based on the clinical history they reported. This clone was counted a few times. Sequencing used PBMCs or T cells enriched from blood (not recorded which). The rearrangement joins TRBV18 to TRBJ1-5; D ambiguous. This clonotype originated in a young woman who had recovered from COVID-19. CDR3 sequence: CASSPNTNSNQPQHF. CDR3 nucleotide sequence: TGTGCCAGCTCACCGAACACTAATAGCAATCAGCCCCAGCATTTT.